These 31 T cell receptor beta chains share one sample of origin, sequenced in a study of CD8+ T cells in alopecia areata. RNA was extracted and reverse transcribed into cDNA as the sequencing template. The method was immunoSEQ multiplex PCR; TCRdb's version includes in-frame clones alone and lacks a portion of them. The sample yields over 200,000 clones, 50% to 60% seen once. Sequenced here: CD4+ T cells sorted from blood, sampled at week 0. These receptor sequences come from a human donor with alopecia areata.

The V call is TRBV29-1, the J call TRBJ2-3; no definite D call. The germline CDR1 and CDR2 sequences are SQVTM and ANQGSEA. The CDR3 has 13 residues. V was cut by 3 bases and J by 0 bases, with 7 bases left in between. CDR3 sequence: CSVDDSSTDTQYF. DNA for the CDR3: TGCAGCGTTGATGATTCTAGCACAGATACGCAGTATTTT.

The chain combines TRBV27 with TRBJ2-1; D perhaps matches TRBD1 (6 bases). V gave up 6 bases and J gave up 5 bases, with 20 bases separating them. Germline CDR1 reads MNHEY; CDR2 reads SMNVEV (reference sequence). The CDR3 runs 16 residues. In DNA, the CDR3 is TGTGCCAGCAGCCCGAAACAGGGTTTGGTCAACAATGAGCAGTTCTTC. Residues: CASSPKQGLVNNEQFF.

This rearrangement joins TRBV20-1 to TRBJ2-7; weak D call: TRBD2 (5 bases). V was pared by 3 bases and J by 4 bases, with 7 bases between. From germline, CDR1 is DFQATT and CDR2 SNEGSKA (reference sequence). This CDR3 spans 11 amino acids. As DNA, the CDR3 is TGCAGTGCTAGTGGAGGTTACGAGCAGTACTTC. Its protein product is CSASGGYEQYF.

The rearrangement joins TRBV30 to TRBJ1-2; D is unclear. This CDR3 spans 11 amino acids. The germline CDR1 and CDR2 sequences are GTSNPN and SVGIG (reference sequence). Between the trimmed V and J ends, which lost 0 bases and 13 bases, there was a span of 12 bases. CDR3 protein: CAWSVGATFTF. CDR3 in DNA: TGTGCCTGGAGTGTAGGCGCAACCTTCACCTTC.

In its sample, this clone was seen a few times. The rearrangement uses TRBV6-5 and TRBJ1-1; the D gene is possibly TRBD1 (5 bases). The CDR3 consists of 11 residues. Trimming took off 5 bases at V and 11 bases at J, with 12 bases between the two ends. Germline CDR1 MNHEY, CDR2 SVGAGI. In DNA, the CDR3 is TGTGCCAGCAGTCAGGGAGTAAATGCTTTCTTT. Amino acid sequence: CASSQGVNAFF.

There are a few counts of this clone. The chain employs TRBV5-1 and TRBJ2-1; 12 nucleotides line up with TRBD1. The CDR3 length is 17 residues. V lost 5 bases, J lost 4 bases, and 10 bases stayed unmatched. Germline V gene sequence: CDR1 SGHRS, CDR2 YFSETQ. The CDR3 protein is CASRPGQGAVGYNEQFF. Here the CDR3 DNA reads TGCGCCAGCAGACCGGGACAGGGGGCTGTAGGTTACAATGAGCAGTTCTTC.

CDR3 residues: CASSLVSGKGQPQHF. CDR3 sequence (DNA): TGTGCCAGCAGCTTGGTATCGGGTAAGGGTCAGCCCCAGCATTTT. The chain uses TRBV5-7 and TRBJ1-5, with D hard to call. TRBV5-7 is filed as an ORF, its function uncertain. Trimming left V 0 bases short and J 6 bases short, with 13 bases between. There are 15 residues in the CDR3.

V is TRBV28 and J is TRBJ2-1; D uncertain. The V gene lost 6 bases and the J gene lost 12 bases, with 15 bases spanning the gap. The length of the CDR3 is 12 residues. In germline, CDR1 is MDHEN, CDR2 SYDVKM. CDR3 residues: CASSTISTAQFF. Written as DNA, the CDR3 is TGTGCCAGCAGCACGATATCAACTGCGCAGTTCTTC.

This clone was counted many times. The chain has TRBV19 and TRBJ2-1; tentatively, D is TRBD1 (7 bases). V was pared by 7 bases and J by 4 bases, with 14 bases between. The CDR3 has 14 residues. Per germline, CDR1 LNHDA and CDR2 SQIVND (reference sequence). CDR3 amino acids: CASIPTGTYNEQFF. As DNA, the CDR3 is TGTGCCAGTATACCGACAGGGACTTACAATGAGCAGTTCTTC. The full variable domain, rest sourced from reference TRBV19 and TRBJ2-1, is DGGITQSPKYLFRKEGQNVTLSCEQNLNHDAMYWYRQDPGQGLRLIYYSQIVNDFQKGDIAEGYSVSREKKESFPLTVTSAQKNPTAFYLCASIPTGTYNEQFFGPGTRLTVL.

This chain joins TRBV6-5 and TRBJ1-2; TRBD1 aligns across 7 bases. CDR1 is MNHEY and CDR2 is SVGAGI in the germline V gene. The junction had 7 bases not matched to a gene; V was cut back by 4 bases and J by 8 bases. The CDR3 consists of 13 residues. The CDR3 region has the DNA TGTGCCAGCAGTTGGGACAGAGGGGGCGGCTACACCTTC. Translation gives CASSWDRGGGYTF.

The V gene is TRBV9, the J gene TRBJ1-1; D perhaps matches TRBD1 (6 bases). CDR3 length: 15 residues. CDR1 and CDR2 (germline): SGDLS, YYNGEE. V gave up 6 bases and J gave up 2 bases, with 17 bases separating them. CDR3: CASNDLGGGNTEAFF. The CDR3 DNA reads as TGTGCCAGCAATGATTTAGGGGGAGGAAACACTGAAGCTTTCTTT.

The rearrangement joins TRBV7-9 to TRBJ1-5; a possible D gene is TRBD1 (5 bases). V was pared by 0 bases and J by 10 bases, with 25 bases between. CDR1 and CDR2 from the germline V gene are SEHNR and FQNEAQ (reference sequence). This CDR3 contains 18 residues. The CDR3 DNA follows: TGTGCCAGCAGCTTAGCGCGGCAGGGAAGCCACTTAATCAGCCCCCAGCATTTT. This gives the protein CASSLARQGSHLISPQHF. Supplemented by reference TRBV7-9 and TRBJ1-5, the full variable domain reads DTGVSQNPRHKITKRGQNVTFRCDPISEHNRLYWYRQTLGQGPEFLTYFQNEAQLEKSRLLSDRFSAERPKGSFSTLEIQRTEQGDSAMYLCASSLARQGSHLISPQHFGDGTRLSIL.

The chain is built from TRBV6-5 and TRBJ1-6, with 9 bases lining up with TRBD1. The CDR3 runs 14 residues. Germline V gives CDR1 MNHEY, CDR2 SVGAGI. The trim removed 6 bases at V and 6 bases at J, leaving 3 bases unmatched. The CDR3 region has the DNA TGTGCCAGCAGGGGGACAGGGCCTAATTCACCCCTCCACTTT. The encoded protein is CASRGTGPNSPLHF.

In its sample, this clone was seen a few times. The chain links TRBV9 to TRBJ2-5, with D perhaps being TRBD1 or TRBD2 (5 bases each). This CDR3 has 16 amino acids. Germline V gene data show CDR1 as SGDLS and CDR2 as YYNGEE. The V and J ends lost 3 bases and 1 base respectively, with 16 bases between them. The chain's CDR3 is CASSARYGDLQETQYF. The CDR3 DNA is TGTGCCAGCAGCGCTCGATACGGGGACCTCCAAGAGACCCAGTACTTC.

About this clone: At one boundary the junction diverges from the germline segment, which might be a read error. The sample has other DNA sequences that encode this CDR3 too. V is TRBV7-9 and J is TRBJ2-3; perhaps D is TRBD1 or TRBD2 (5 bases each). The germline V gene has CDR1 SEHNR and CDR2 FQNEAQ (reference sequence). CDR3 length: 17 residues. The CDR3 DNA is TGTGCCAGCAGCTCGTTACCGACCCCTGGGGAGACAGACACGCAGTATTTT. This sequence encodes CASSSLPTPGETDTQYF. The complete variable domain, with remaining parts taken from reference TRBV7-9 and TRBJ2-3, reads DTGVSQNPRHKITKRGQNVTFRCDPISEHNRLYWYRQTLGQGPEFLTYFQNEAQLEKSRLLSDRFSAERPKGSFSTLEIQRTEQGDSAMYLCASSSLPTPGETDTQYFGPGTRLTVL.

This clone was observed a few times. The CDR3 loop is CASSQHKRDPGKDEQFF. The CDR3 coding sequence is TGCGCCAGCAGCCAACATAAGCGGGACCCTGGTAAGGATGAGCAGTTCTTC. The rearrangement uses TRBV4-1 and TRBJ2-1, with TRBD2 identical over 7 bases. The CDR3 runs 17 residues. The V segment lost 2 bases and the J segment 8 bases; nucleotides outside the gene matches: 15. The germline CDR1 and CDR2 sequences are MGHRA and YSYEKL.

CDR3 bases: TGCAGCGTTGAAGACCGCCAGGGGGCTCGACTTGAAGCTTTCTTT. As protein: CSVEDRQGARLEAFF. The chain links TRBV29-1 to TRBJ1-1; the match to TRBD1 covers 8 bases. The ends lost 0 bases at V and 7 bases at J; junction bases unmatched: 10. The CDR3 runs to 15 residues. CDR1 is SQVTM, CDR2 ANQGSEA, per germline.

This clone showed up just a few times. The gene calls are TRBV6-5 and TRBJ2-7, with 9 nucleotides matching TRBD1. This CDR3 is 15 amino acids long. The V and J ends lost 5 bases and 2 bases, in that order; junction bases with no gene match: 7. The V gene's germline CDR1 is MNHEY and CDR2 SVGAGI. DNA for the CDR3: TGTGCCAGCAGTAGGGACAGGGATGACACCTACGAGCAGTACTTC. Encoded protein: CASSRDRDDTYEQYF.

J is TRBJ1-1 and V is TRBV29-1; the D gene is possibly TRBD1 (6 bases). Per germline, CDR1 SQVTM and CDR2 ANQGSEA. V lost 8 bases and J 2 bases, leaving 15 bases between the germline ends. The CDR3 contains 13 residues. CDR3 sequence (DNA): TGCAGCATAGTAGGACAGTTAAACACTGAAGCTTTCTTT. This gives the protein CSIVGQLNTEAFF.

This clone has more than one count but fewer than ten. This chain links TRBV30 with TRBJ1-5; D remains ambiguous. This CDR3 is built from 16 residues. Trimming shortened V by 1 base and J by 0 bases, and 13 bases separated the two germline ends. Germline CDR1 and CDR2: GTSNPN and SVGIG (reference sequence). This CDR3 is CAWSGAGGISNQPQHF. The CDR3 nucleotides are TGTGCCTGGAGTGGAGCGGGAGGGATTAGCAATCAGCCCCAGCATTTT.

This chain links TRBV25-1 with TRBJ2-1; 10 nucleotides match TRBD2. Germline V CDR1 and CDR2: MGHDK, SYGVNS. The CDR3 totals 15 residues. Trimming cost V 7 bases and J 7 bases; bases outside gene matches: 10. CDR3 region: CASTPPSGGGNEQFF. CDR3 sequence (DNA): TGTGCCAGCACCCCTCCTAGCGGGGGAGGGAATGAGCAGTTCTTC.

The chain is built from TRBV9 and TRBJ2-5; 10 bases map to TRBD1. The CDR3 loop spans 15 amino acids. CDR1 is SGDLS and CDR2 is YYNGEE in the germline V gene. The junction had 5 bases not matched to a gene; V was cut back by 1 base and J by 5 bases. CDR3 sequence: CASSVRTGGRETQYF. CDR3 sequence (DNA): TGTGCCAGCAGCGTACGGACAGGGGGTCGGGAGACCCAGTACTTC. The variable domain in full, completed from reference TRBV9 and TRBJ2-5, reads DSGVTQTPKHLITATGQRVTLRCSPRSGDLSVYWYQQSLDQGLQFLIQYYNGEERAKGNILERFSAQQFPDLHSELNLSSLELGDSALYFCASSVRTGGRETQYFGPGTRLLVL.

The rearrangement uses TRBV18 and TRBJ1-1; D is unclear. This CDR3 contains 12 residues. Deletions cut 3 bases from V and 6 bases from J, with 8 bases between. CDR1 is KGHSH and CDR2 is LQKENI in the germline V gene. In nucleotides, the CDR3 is TGTGCCAGCTCACCTACTATCCCTGAAGCTTTCTTT. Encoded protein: CASSPTIPEAFF.

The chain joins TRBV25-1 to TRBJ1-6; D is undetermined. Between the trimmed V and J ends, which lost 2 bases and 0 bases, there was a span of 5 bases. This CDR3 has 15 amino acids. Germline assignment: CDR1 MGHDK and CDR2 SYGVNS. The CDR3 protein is CASSELSSYNSPLHF. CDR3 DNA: TGTGCCAGCAGTGAACTTAGCTCCTATAATTCACCCCTCCACTTT.

The CDR3 protein is CASRTEAGTDTQYF. CDR3 nucleotide sequence: TGTGCCAGCAGGACGGAGGCAGGGACAGATACGCAGTATTTT. The V call is TRBV2, the J call TRBJ2-3; D tentatively reads TRBD1 or TRBD2 (5 bases each). With 6 bases removed from V and 3 bases from J, the gap between germline ends came to 13 bases. Germline lookup yields CDR1 SNHLY and CDR2 FYNNEI. CDR3 size: 14 residues.

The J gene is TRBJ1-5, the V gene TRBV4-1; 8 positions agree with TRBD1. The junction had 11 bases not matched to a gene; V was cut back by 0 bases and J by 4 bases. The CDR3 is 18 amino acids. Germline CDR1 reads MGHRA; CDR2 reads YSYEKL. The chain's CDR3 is CASSQEDFRTGYNQPQHF. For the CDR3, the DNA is TGCGCCAGCAGCCAAGAGGATTTTCGGACAGGGTATAATCAGCCCCAGCATTTT.

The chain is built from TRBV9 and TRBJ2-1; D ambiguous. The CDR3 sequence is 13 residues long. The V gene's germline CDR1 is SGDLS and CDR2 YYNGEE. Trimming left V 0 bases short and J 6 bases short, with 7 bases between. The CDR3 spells CASSVDGVNEQFF. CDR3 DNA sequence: TGTGCCAGCAGCGTAGACGGAGTCAATGAGCAGTTCTTC.

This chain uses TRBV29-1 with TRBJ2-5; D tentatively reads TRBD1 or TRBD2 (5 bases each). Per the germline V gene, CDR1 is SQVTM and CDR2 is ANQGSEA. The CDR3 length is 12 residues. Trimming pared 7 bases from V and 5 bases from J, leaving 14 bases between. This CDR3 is CSAPWDRETQYF. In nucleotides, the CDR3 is TGCAGCGCCCCATGGGACCGTGAGACCCAGTACTTC. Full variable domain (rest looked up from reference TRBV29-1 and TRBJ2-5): SAVISQKPSRDICQRGTSLTIQCQVDSQVTMMFWYRQQPGQSLTLIATANQGSEATYESGFVIDKFPISRPNLTFSTLTVSNMSPEDSSIYLCSAPWDRETQYFGPGTRLLVL.

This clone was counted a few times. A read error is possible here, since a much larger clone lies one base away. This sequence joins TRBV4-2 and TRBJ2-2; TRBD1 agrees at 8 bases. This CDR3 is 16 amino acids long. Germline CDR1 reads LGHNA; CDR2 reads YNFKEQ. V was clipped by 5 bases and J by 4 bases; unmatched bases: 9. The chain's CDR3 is CASSLGRTGRTGELFF. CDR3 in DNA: TGTGCCAGCAGCTTGGGGAGGACAGGGCGCACCGGGGAGCTGTTTTTT.

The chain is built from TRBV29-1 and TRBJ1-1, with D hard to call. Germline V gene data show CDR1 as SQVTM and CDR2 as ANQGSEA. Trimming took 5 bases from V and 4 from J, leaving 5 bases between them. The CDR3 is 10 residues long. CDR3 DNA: TGCAGCGTTTACGGCACTGAAGCTTTCTTT. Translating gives CSVYGTEAFF.

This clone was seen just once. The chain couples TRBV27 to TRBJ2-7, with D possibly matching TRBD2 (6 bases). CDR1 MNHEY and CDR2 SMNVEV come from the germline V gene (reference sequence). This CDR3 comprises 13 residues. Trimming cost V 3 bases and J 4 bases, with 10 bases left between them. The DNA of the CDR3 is TGTGCCAGCAGTTTTCGTGCGGGGTACGAGCAGTACTTC. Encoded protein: CASSFRAGYEQYF.